A single sample is the source of the 27 T cell receptor beta chains below, sequenced in a study of T-cell memory formation after mild COVID-19. TCRdb processed the 5' RACE reads anew with MiXCR; each CDR3 protein has one entry. The sample contains about 290,000 distinct CDR3 sequences, around a sixth of which appear only once. The source material was PBMCs or a T cell subset sorted from them (not recorded which). These receptors were collected from a man between 18 and 29 years old who had mild COVID-19 (a few samples of this study predate the infection). Cell type and time point are not known.

The sample holds many counts of this clonotype. V gene TRBV7-9 combines with J gene TRBJ1-1, with D tentatively TRBD1 (5 bases). The V gene lost 0 bases and the J gene lost 4 bases, with 9 bases spanning the gap. Germline-derived CDR1 and CDR2 are SEHNR and FQNEAQ (reference sequence). This CDR3 contains 14 residues. CDR3 nucleotides: TGTGCCAGCAGCTTAGCGGGGCGGAGCACTGAAGCTTTCTTT. Translation gives CASSLAGRSTEAFF. Full variable domain (remainder filled in from reference TRBV7-9 and TRBJ1-1): DTGVSQNPRHKITKRGQNVTFRCDPISEHNRLYWYRQTLGQGPEFLTYFQNEAQLEKSRLLSDRFSAERPKGSFSTLEIQRTEQGDSAMYLCASSLAGRSTEAFFGQGTRLTVV.

The genes are TRBV30 and TRBJ1-2; 8 nucleotides align to TRBD1. The germline CDR1 and CDR2 sequences are GTSNPN and SVGIG (reference sequence). V gave up 0 bases and J gave up 3 bases; unmatched junction bases: 3. There are 14 residues in the CDR3. The CDR3 region is CAWSVSGGHYGYTF. The CDR3 DNA is TGTGCCTGGAGTGTTTCAGGGGGCCACTATGGCTACACCTTC. The whole variable domain, filled in from reference TRBV30 and TRBJ1-2, reads SQTIHQWPATLVQPVGSPLSLECTVEGTSNPNLYWYRQAAGRGLQLLFYSVGIGQISSEVPQNLSASRPQDRQFILSSKKLLLSDSGFYLCAWSVSGGHYGYTFGSGTRLTVV.

The J gene is TRBJ1-2, the V gene TRBV5-1; D gene unclear. Trimming pared 4 bases from V and 4 bases from J, leaving 14 bases between. The CDR3 has 14 residues. The germline V gene has CDR1 SGHRS and CDR2 YFSETQ. The CDR3 DNA is TGCGCCAGCAGCGTGGACGGACTGTTCTATGGCTACACCTTC. It translates to CASSVDGLFYGYTF.

This chain connects TRBV5-1 to TRBJ1-4; 7 bases agree with TRBD1. The CDR3 totals 16 residues. From germline, CDR1 is SGHRS and CDR2 YFSETQ. The V gene end was trimmed by 4 bases and the J gene end by 2 bases; junction bases not matched to a gene: 8. CDR3 sequence reads: CASSQTGYGTNEKLFF. For the CDR3, the DNA is TGCGCCAGCAGCCAGACAGGGTATGGCACTAATGAAAAACTGTTTTTT.

CDR3 sequence (DNA): TGTGCCAGCAGCCAATACGCGGCCTACTATGGCTACACCTTC. Translated, it gives CASSQYAAYYGYTF. This sequence joins TRBV7-2 and TRBJ1-2; D gene ambiguous. Germline values: CDR1 SGHTA, CDR2 FQGNSA. V was clipped by 5 bases and J by 3 bases, with 13 bases between them. There are 14 residues in the CDR3. The full variable domain, with the rest looked up from reference TRBV7-2 and TRBJ1-2, is GAGVSQSPSNKVTEKGKDVELRCDPISGHTALYWYRQSLGQGLEFLIYFQGNSAPDKSGLPSDRFSAERTGGSVSTLTIQRTQQEDSAVYLCASSQYAAYYGYTFGSGTRLTVV.

This clonotype has a handful of counts. This rearrangement joins TRBV7-2 to TRBJ2-5; D may correspond to TRBD1 or TRBD2 (6 bases each). Trimming left V 1 base short and J 1 base short, with 7 bases between. The germline V gene encodes CDR1 SGHTA and CDR2 FQGNSA. The CDR3 length is 14 residues. The CDR3 loop reads CASSLEGGQETQYF. The CDR3 DNA is TGTGCCAGCAGCTTAGAGGGGGGCCAAGAGACCCAGTACTTC. Looking up the rest from reference TRBV7-2 and TRBJ2-5 gives the full variable domain: GAGVSQSPSNKVTEKGKDVELRCDPISGHTALYWYRQSLGQGLEFLIYFQGNSAPDKSGLPSDRFSAERTGGSVSTLTIQRTQQEDSAVYLCASSLEGGQETQYFGPGTRLLVL.

This clonotype occurred many times. The CDR3: CASSFAGGPVKQYF. The DNA for the CDR3 is TGCGCCAGCAGCTTTGCGGGGGGGCCAGTTAAGCAGTATTTT. The chain uses TRBV5-1 and TRBJ2-3; 9 positions agree with TRBD2. This CDR3 spans 14 amino acids. Germline values: CDR1 SGHRS, CDR2 YFSETQ. The V and J ends lost 2 bases and 11 bases, in that order; junction bases with no gene match: 9.

This chain joins TRBV18 and TRBJ1-2; D might be TRBD1 (5 bases). Between the trimmed V and J ends, which lost 3 bases and 3 bases, there was a span of 14 bases. The CDR3 is 15 amino acids. Germline V gene lookup returns CDR1 KGHSH and CDR2 LQKENI. CDR3 in amino acids: CASSPSLEGYYGYTF. CDR3 DNA: TGTGCCAGCTCACCGTCACTCGAGGGGTACTATGGCTACACCTTC.

This clonotype was detected ten times or more. The chain is built from TRBV7-8 and TRBJ2-3, with D possibly matching TRBD1 (5 bases). Trimming removed 5 bases at V and 2 bases at J, with 14 bases between. This CDR3 region has 15 residues. From germline, CDR1 is SGHVS and CDR2 FQNEAQ. CDR3 sequence: CASSALTTATDTQYF. CDR3 nucleotides: TGTGCCAGCAGCGCCTTGACGACAGCCACAGATACGCAGTATTTT.

This clonotype showed up many times. The chain employs TRBV27 and TRBJ2-1, with D maybe TRBD2 (5 bases). V was pared by 10 bases and J by 6 bases, with 19 bases between. There are 14 residues in the CDR3. CDR1 and CDR2 from the germline V gene are MNHEY and SMNVEV (reference sequence). The CDR3 spells CATGVISSRNEQFF. CDR3 sequence (DNA): TGTGCCACCGGGGTCATATCCAGTCGCAATGAGCAGTTCTTC.

V is TRBV7-2 and J is TRBJ2-3; 7 bases agree with TRBD2. The CDR3 has 14 amino acids. Germline loops: CDR1 SGHTA, CDR2 FQGNSA. The ends lost 8 bases at V and 3 bases at J; junction bases unmatched: 8. DNA of the CDR3: TGTGCCAGCGCCCCGGGACTAACGACAGATACGCAGTATTTT. This codes for CASAPGLTTDTQYF.

J is TRBJ2-7 and V is TRBV4-2; possible D gene TRBD1, 5 bases. CDR3 length: 14 residues. Germline CDR1 and CDR2: LGHNA and YNFKEQ. Trimming took 0 bases from V and 2 from J, leaving 8 bases between them. The CDR3 loop reads CASSQDGATYEQYF. CDR3 coding DNA: TGTGCCAGCAGCCAAGATGGGGCGACCTACGAGCAGTACTTC.

The chain employs TRBV29-1 and TRBJ2-7; perhaps TRBD2 as D (6 bases). The CDR3 length is 13 residues. Germline V CDR1 and CDR2: SQVTM, ANQGSEA. CDR3 region: CSGWRDGPHEQYF. CDR3 coding DNA: TGCAGTGGTTGGAGGGATGGTCCCCACGAGCAGTACTTC.

The rearrangement links TRBV5-5 to TRBJ2-5; D remains ambiguous. Trimming shortened V by 1 base and J by 1 base, and 8 bases separated the two germline ends. The germline V gene encodes CDR1 SGHKS and CDR2 YYEKEE (reference sequence). The CDR3 runs to 14 residues. The CDR3 loop is CASSLSRFQETQYF. In DNA form, the CDR3 reads TGTGCCAGCAGCTTGAGTAGGTTCCAAGAGACCCAGTACTTC. The full variable domain, in which reference TRBV5-5 and TRBJ2-5 provide the parts outside the CDR3, is DAGVTQSPTHLIKTRGQQVTLRCSPISGHKSVSWYQQVLGQGPQFIFQYYEKEERGRGNFPDRFSARQFPNYSSELNVNALLLGDSALYLCASSLSRFQETQYFGPGTRLLVL.

The chain employs TRBV4-2 and TRBJ2-3; 7 bases align to TRBD2. The CDR3 consists of 16 residues. Trimming cost V 6 bases and J 5 bases; bases outside gene matches: 14. The germline V gene has CDR1 LGHNA and CDR2 YNFKEQ. The CDR3 here is CASRRLHAGERDTQYF. CDR3 DNA: TGTGCCAGCAGAAGACTCCACGCGGGGGAGAGAGATACGCAGTATTTT.

This chain uses TRBV9 with TRBJ2-5; D uncertain. CDR1 and CDR2 (germline): SGDLS, YYNGEE. The CDR3 is 13 residues long. The V end was cut by 3 bases, the J end by 0 bases, with 6 bases between. CDR3 region: CASSAHYQETQYF. CDR3 coding DNA: TGTGCCAGCAGCGCCCACTACCAAGAGACCCAGTACTTC.

The chain employs TRBV7-9 and TRBJ2-7; D is perhaps TRBD1 (5 bases). Per germline, CDR1 SEHNR and CDR2 FQNEAQ (reference sequence). This CDR3 region has 12 residues. The germline V and J ends were trimmed by 5 bases and 4 bases, with 9 bases remaining between them. CDR3 sequence (DNA): TGTGCCAGCAGCCTGGACACGTACGAGCAGTACGTC. Its translation is CASSLDTYEQYV.

This clonotype showed up just a few times. The chain combines TRBV5-1 with TRBJ1-2; 7 bases are shared with TRBD1. This CDR3 has 13 residues. The germline gives CDR1 SGHRS, CDR2 YFSETQ. V lost 4 bases to trimming and J lost 2 bases; unmatched junction nucleotides: 2. This CDR3 is CASSAQGNYGYTF. In DNA, the CDR3 is TGCGCCAGCAGCGCACAGGGGAACTATGGCTACACCTTC.

J is TRBJ1-5 and V is TRBV6-2 or TRBV6-3; D is uncertain. Germline V gives CDR1 MNHEY, CDR2 SVGEGT. The CDR3 totals 16 residues. V was clipped by 2 bases and J by 9 bases, with 20 bases between them. For the CDR3, the DNA is TGTGCCAGCAGTTACACACGGTACGGGCTGGATCGGCCCCAGCATTTT. It is translated as CASSYTRYGLDRPQHF.

This clonotype was observed at least ten times. The chain is built from TRBV18 and TRBJ2-7; 7 bases line up with TRBD1. Germline assignment: CDR1 KGHSH and CDR2 LQKENI. The CDR3 spans 14 residues. V shed 5 bases, J shed 3 bases, and the junction held 7 bases outside the gene matches. The CDR3 DNA reads as TGTGCCAGCTCAGGCGACAGGGAGCTCTACGAGCAGTACTTC. It specifies CASSGDRELYEQYF.

The chain uses TRBV1 and TRBJ1-5. TRBV1 is a pseudogene locus. The CDR3 has 17 amino acids. The CDR3, as DNA: TGCACCAGCAGCCAAGATGGGAAGGGCCGGCACAATCAGCCCCAGCATTTT. Encoded protein: CTSSQDGKGRHNQPQHF.

This clonotype was picked up a small number of times. The V call is TRBV5-1, the J call TRBJ2-4; possibly TRBD2 for D (6 bases). The ends were cut back, 0 bases at V and 0 bases at J, with 10 bases in the middle. The CDR3 is 16 amino acids. Germline CDR1 is SGHRS and CDR2 is YFSETQ. The CDR3 region is CASSLEGRGAKNIQYF. Here the CDR3 DNA reads TGCGCCAGCAGCTTGGAGGGGCGGGGAGCCAAAAACATTCAGTACTTC.

This clonotype was counted at least ten times. The chain joins TRBV24-1 to TRBJ2-3; a possible D gene is TRBD2 (6 bases). Trimming shortened V by 9 bases and J by 0 bases, and 15 bases separated the two germline ends. This CDR3 is 15 amino acids long. CDR1 and CDR2 (germline): KGHDR, SFDVKD. CDR3 amino acids: CATPGTEDSTDTQYF. CDR3 nucleotide sequence: TGTGCCACCCCCGGGACTGAAGATAGCACAGATACGCAGTATTTT.

The chain is built from TRBV5-1 and TRBJ2-3, with TRBD2 as a possible D gene (6 bases). Germline V gene sequence: CDR1 SGHRS, CDR2 YFSETQ. Trimming removed 0 bases from V and 4 bases from J, with 12 bases in between. The CDR3 runs 15 residues. The CDR3 region has the DNA TGCGCCAGCAGCTTGGCCCCGACTAGTGCAGATACGCAGTATTTT. Its translation is CASSLAPTSADTQYF.

This clonotype was seen more than once but under ten times. This chain uses TRBV9 with TRBJ1-4, with D tentatively TRBD1 (6 bases). V lost 0 bases and J 6 bases, leaving 18 bases between the germline ends. Germline V CDR1 and CDR2: SGDLS, YYNGEE. The CDR3 consists of 17 residues. CDR3: CASSVASGAGDYEKLFF. The CDR3 DNA follows: TGTGCCAGCAGCGTAGCTTCTGGGGCAGGGGACTATGAAAAACTGTTTTTT.

This clonotype occurred a few times. The V call is TRBV29-1, the J call TRBJ1-2, with unresolved D. The V gene lost 4 bases and the J gene lost 4 bases, with 19 bases spanning the gap. Germline V CDR1 and CDR2: SQVTM, ANQGSEA. The length of the CDR3 is 15 residues. CDR3 amino acids: CSVVREAAHGYGYTF. The CDR3 DNA is TGCAGCGTTGTTAGGGAGGCAGCGCATGGCTATGGCTACACCTTC.

Written as DNA, the CDR3 is TGTGCCAGCAGCACGGACGGGAAAGGGGTCACTGAAGCTTTCTTT. Translating it yields CASSTDGKGVTEAFF. V usage is TRBV7-2 and J usage is TRBJ1-1; D might be TRBD1 (5 bases). CDR1 is SGHTA, CDR2 FQGNSA, per germline. V was pared by 5 bases and J by 4 bases, with 17 bases between. The CDR3 runs to 15 residues.